The rows below give T cell receptor beta chains drawn from one sample of a study of T-cell reconstitution after alpha-beta-depleted transplantation in children. TCRdb itself ran the PCR reads through MiXCR, one entry per CDR3 protein. The sample records tens of thousands of distinct CDR3 sequences, 40% to 45% being singletons. The source was PBMCs, mostly from graft donor cells, collected 360 days after TCRalphabeta/CD19-depleted stem cell transplant. The origin of the receptors is a male patient younger than 18 who had a stem cell transplant for acute lymphoblastic leukemia, so the T cells may come from the graft donor. Each CDR3 is given with its conserved first and last residue. The D gene is left open where the match is weak. Some rows have no size entry. The others give once, few or many, or a class for an expanded clone.

>NA|TRBJ2-7|TRBV29-1|TRBD2
CSVGTSLTYEQYF
TGCAGCGTGGGGACTAGTTTGACCTACGAGCAGTACTTC
>NA|TRBJ2-1|TRBV20-1|NA
CSRRGYNEQFF
TGCAGTCGGAGGGGTTACAATGAGCAGTTCTTC
>few|TRBJ2-2|TRBV7-9|TRBD2
CASVAGGPNTGELFF
TGTGCCAGCGTAGCGGGAGGACCAAACACCGGGGAGCTGTTTTTT
>NA|TRBJ2-2|TRBV27|NA
CASSFGSGSGELFF
TGTGCCAGCAGTTTCGGGAGTGGGTCCGGGGAGCTGTTTTTT
>NA|TRBJ2-7|TRBV20-1|NA
CSAPERDTYEQYF
TGCAGTGCCCCCGAGAGGGATACTTACGAGCAGTACTTC
>few|TRBJ1-1|TRBV18|TRBD1
CASSPRPGQGVSHTEAFF
TGTGCCAGCTCACCACGGCCGGGACAGGGTGTTTCGCACACTGAAGCTTTCTTT
>NA|TRBJ1-5|TRBV5-1|NA
CASSSRGVNSNQPQHF
TGCGCCAGCAGCTCCAGGGGAGTTAATAGCAATCAGCCCCAGCATTTT
>few|TRBJ2-5|TRBV7-2|NA
CASSPREETQYF
TGTGCCAGCAGCCCCAGGGAAGAGACCCAGTACTTC
>once|TRBJ2-5|TRBV7-8|NA
CASSFTGVREETQYF
TGTGCCAGCAGCTTCACCGGGGTGCGGGAAGAGACCCAGTACTTC
>NA|TRBJ2-7|TRBV20-1|NA
CSARGTGAGEQYF
TGCAGTGCTAGGGGGACGGGGGCAGGCGAGCAGTACTTC
>NA|TRBJ2-7|TRBV27|NA
CASSFSPSAYEQYF
TGTGCCAGCAGTTTCTCCCCTAGTGCCTACGAGCAGTACTTC
>few|TRBJ2-7|TRBV20-1|NA
CSAGWDPLSPRDEQYF
TGCAGTGCTGGCTGGGACCCCCTCTCACCTCGGGACGAGCAGTACTTC
>NA|TRBJ1-4|TRBV12-3/TRBV12-4|NA
CASSLQQGEKLFF
TGTGCCAGCAGTTTGCAGCAGGGTGAAAAACTGTTTTTT
>few|TRBJ1-5|TRBV6-5|NA
CASTAVAGGNQPQHF
TGTGCCAGCACCGCCGTGGCAGGGGGCAATCAGCCCCAGCATTTT
>NA|TRBJ1-1|TRBV6-5|TRBD1
CASSPGQGDTEAFF
TGTGCCAGCAGCCCGGGACAGGGAGACACTGAAGCTTTCTTT
>NA|TRBJ2-7|TRBV4-2|NA
CASSPFVTFSVTSSYEQYF
TGTGCCAGCAGCCCGTTCGTAACATTTAGCGTTACGAGCTCCTACGAGCAGTACTTC
>few|TRBJ2-3|TRBV10-1|NA
CASRRDGPHTDTQYF
TGCGCCAGCCGACGGGACGGACCGCACACAGATACGCAGTATTTT
>few|TRBJ2-7|TRBV12-3/TRBV12-4|TRBD2
CASSLLPGLAAGEQYF
TGTGCCAGCAGTCTACTCCCGGGACTAGCGGCGGGCGAGCAGTACTTC
>NA|TRBJ2-4|TRBV5-1|NA
CASSLEGGGLAKNIQYF
TGCGCCAGCAGCTTGGAGGGAGGAGGGTTAGCCAAAAACATTCAGTACTTC
>few|TRBJ2-2|TRBV9|TRBD1
CASSLGTGVAITGELFF
TGTGCCAGCAGCTTGGGTACAGGGGTGGCAATTACCGGGGAGCTGTTTTTT
>NA|TRBJ1-1|TRBV7-9|NA
CASSLAGATTEAFF
TGTGCCAGCAGCTTAGCGGGGGCTACCACTGAAGCTTTCTTT
>few|TRBJ2-5|TRBV29-1|NA
CSACRSSQETQYF
TGCAGCGCCTGTAGGTCCTCCCAAGAGACCCAGTACTTC
>few|TRBJ1-1|TRBV7-6|NA
CASSSSRVAEAFF
TGTGCCAGCAGCTCGTCCAGGGTCGCTGAAGCTTTCTTT
>NA|TRBJ2-7|TRBV12-3/TRBV12-4|NA
CASRPEEESYEQYF
TGTGCCAGCAGACCCGAGGAGGAGTCCTACGAGCAGTACTTC
>few|TRBJ2-3|TRBV7-3|NA
CASSLKSGGVDTQYF
TGTGCCAGCAGCTTAAAGTCGGGCGGGGTGGATACGCAGTATTTT
>NA|TRBJ2-7|TRBV25-1|TRBD1
CASRDRGSYEQYF
TGTGCCAGCAGAGACAGGGGGTCCTACGAGCAGTACTTC
>NA|TRBJ2-7|TRBV7-6|TRBD2
CASSSGLSRYEQYF
TGTGCCAGCAGCTCGGGACTATCGAGGTACGAGCAGTACTTC
>NA|TRBJ2-7|TRBV11-1|TRBD1
CASSVRGLGTVGSYEQYF
TGTGCCAGCAGCGTTAGGGGTCTCGGGACAGTGGGCTCCTACGAGCAGTACTTC
>NA|TRBJ1-2|TRBV12-3/TRBV12-4|NA
CASSSLQGSYGYTF
TGTGCCAGCAGTTCTCTACAGGGATCCTATGGCTACACCTTC
>NA|TRBJ2-7|TRBV5-1|TRBD1
CASSSAAGTGSYEQYF
TGCGCCAGCAGCTCTGCTGCTGGGACAGGGAGCTACGAGCAGTACTTC
>NA|TRBJ2-3|TRBV11-2|NA
CASSLDPWGAPGADTQYF
TGTGCCAGCAGCTTAGATCCCTGGGGGGCGCCGGGGGCAGATACGCAGTATTTT
>NA|TRBJ1-5|TRBV6-6|NA
CASISRGNQPQHF
TGTGCCAGCATTTCCCGAGGCAATCAGCCCCAGCATTTT
>once|TRBJ2-3|TRBV5-6|NA
CASSLAAALQRVGTDTQYF
TGTGCCAGCAGCTTGGCCGCGGCTCTCCAGAGGGTCGGCACAGATACGCAGTATTTT
>NA|TRBJ2-1|TRBV12-3/TRBV12-4|NA
CASSLLTETEQFF
TGTGCCAGCAGTTTATTGACAGAGACTGAGCAGTTCTTC
>NA|TRBJ2-7|TRBV7-9|TRBD1
CASSLDLGQVSSYEQYF
TGTGCCAGCAGCTTAGACTTGGGACAGGTGAGCTCCTACGAGCAGTACTTC
>few|TRBJ1-5|TRBV11-1|NA
CASSPGWGGNQPQHF
TGTGCCAGCAGCCCAGGGTGGGGGGGCAATCAGCCCCAGCATTTT
>NA|TRBJ2-7|TRBV27|TRBD1
CASRATRGSYEQYF
TGTGCCAGCAGGGCTACCAGGGGGTCCTACGAGCAGTACTTC
>NA|TRBJ2-1|TRBV6-5|NA
CASRGSHNEQFF
TGTGCCAGCAGGGGTAGTCACAATGAGCAGTTCTTC
>NA|TRBJ2-3|TRBV12-3/TRBV12-4|TRBD2
CASSPTSPTDTQYF
TGTGCCAGCAGTCCGACTAGCCCCACAGATACGCAGTATTTT
>NA|TRBJ2-7|TRBV7-9|NA
CASSSTSLGSYEQYF
TGTGCCAGCAGCTCGACAAGCCTTGGCTCCTACGAGCAGTACTTC
>once|TRBJ2-1|TRBV6-2/TRBV6-3|NA
CASSPSYNEQFF
TGTGCCAGCAGCCCATCCTACAATGAGCAGTTCTTC